The next 17 T cell receptor beta chains were all read from a single sample in a study of vaccination and CD4 T cells after COVID-19. Treatment meaning: approximately 9-day PBMC culture with coronavirus spike peptide pools or control peptides (ViraFEST assay). Prior to the COVID-19 pandemic (2011-2018), the unexposed donor's CD4+ T cells were collected. These receptors have no known antigen. Cultured CD4+ T cell DNA underwent sequencing with the Oncomine TCR Beta short-read assay. The source of extracted genomic DNA was cultured CD4+ T cells. Via MiXCR, TCRdb re-called the PCR reads, giving one row per CDR3 protein. The table shows 8,000 to 10,000 distinct CDR3 sequences, with about 35% occurring only once. Input material: CD4+ T cells from blood, cultured in vitro. These receptors all come from a human donor in good health.

This clonotype was recorded a few times. This sequence joins TRBV28 and TRBJ1-1; a possible D gene is TRBD1 (6 bases). Germline V gives CDR1 MDHEN, CDR2 SYDVKM. V lost 5 bases and J 4 bases, leaving 20 bases between the germline ends. The CDR3 extends over 16 amino acids. In DNA form, the CDR3 reads TGTGCCAGCAGTGCCCCCGCACAGGGAGGGTCCACTGAAGCTTTCTTT. It translates to CASSAPAQGGSTEAFF.

This clonotype came up a few times. The CDR3 DNA reads TGTGCCAGCAGCCAAGATCCCGGGCCATACAATGAGCAGTTCTTC. Translated, it gives CASSQDPGPYNEQFF. The chain employs TRBV4-2 and TRBJ2-1; D gene unclear. From germline, CDR1 is LGHNA and CDR2 YNFKEQ. V lost 0 bases, J lost 4 bases, and 10 bases lay in between. CDR3 size: 15 residues.

In this sample, this clonotype is medium-sized. The chain uses TRBV15 and TRBJ1-5, with TRBD1 as a possible D gene (5 bases). This CDR3 has 13 amino acids. With 5 bases removed from V and 7 bases from J, the gap between germline ends came to 12 bases. Looked up from germline, CDR1 is LNHNV and CDR2 is YYDKDF (reference sequence). This CDR3 is CATSAKKGQPQHF. For the CDR3, the DNA is TGTGCCACCAGCGCGAAAAAGGGGCAGCCCCAGCATTTT.

The genes are TRBV7-2 and TRBJ2-2, with 9 nucleotides matching TRBD2. V was pared by 5 bases and J by 6 bases, with 7 bases of the junction left unmatched. The CDR3 runs to 15 residues. Germline V gene data show CDR1 as SGHTA and CDR2 as FQGNSA. CDR3 coding DNA: TGTGCCAGCAGCCCCGGACTAGCGTGGCCCGGGGAGCTGTTTTTT. Its protein product is CASSPGLAWPGELFF.

In its sample, this clonotype is medium-sized. This sequence joins TRBV10-3 and TRBJ1-2; tentatively, D is TRBD1 (6 bases). The V gene lost 0 bases and the J gene lost 0 bases, with 8 bases spanning the gap. CDR3 size: 15 residues. Germline CDR1 ENHRY, CDR2 SYGVKD. CDR3: CAISESRTANYGYTF. Here the CDR3 DNA reads TGTGCCATCAGTGAGTCCCGGACAGCTAACTATGGCTACACCTTC.

This clonotype came up a few times. The chain links TRBV20-1 to TRBJ1-2, with D possibly matching TRBD1 (6 bases). Trimming shortened V by 3 bases and J by 0 bases, and 20 bases separated the two germline ends. CDR3 length: 17 residues. Germline V CDR1 and CDR2: DFQATT, SNEGSKA (reference sequence). The CDR3 nucleotides read TGCAGTGCTAGCCTCAGAAATACAGGGACCACTAACTATGGCTACACCTTC. Its translation is CSASLRNTGTTNYGYTF.

J is TRBJ1-1 and V is TRBV20-1; possible D gene TRBD1, 5 bases. V shed 5 bases and J shed 5 bases, with 15 bases lying between them. The length of the CDR3 is 13 residues. Per the germline V gene, CDR1 is DFQATT and CDR2 is SNEGSKA (reference sequence). The CDR3 sequence is CSAAGGGRTEAFF. CDR3 nucleotide sequence: TGCAGTGCTGCTGGGGGAGGAAGAACTGAAGCTTTCTTT.

This chain links TRBV4-3 with TRBJ2-1; 7 nucleotides align to TRBD2. In germline, CDR1 is LGHNA, CDR2 YSLEER. V shed 4 bases, J shed 0 bases, and the junction held 12 bases outside the gene matches. CDR3 length: 18 residues. This CDR3 reads CASSRHSGGSGSYNEQFF. For the CDR3, the DNA is TGCGCCAGCAGCCGTCACTCGGGGGGATCAGGCTCCTACAATGAGCAGTTCTTC.

The V call is TRBV20-1, the J call TRBJ2-7; unclear D gene. The CDR3 spans 11 residues. Between the trimmed V and J ends, which lost 1 base and 6 bases, there was a span of 7 bases. From germline, CDR1 is DFQATT and CDR2 SNEGSKA (reference sequence). The chain's CDR3 is CSARAPGEQYF. Here the CDR3 DNA reads TGCAGTGCTAGAGCACCCGGCGAGCAGTACTTC.

This clonotype was seen just once. The chain uses TRBV27 and TRBJ2-7; the D gene is possibly TRBD1 (6 bases). Trimming left V 3 bases short and J 7 bases short, with 10 bases between. CDR3 size: 12 residues. Germline-derived CDR1 and CDR2 are MNHEY and SMNVEV (reference sequence). The CDR3 bases are TGTGCCAGCAGTTTCTACGGGACAGAGCAGTACTTC. Its protein product is CASSFYGTEQYF.

The chain has TRBV27 and TRBJ2-1, with TRBD2 matching 7 bases. V lost 6 bases, J lost 0 bases, and 8 bases stayed unmatched. Germline CDR1 is MNHEY and CDR2 is SMNVEV (reference sequence). The CDR3 sequence is 16 residues long. CDR3 coding DNA: TGTGCCAGCAGCATTGACCGGGACTACTCCTACAATGAGCAGTTCTTC. Residues: CASSIDRDYSYNEQFF.

This clonotype came up a few times. This chain connects TRBV28 to TRBJ2-2, with 8 bases lining up with TRBD1. After removal of 2 bases from V and 6 bases from J, the junction contained 5 bases not matched to a gene. CDR1 is MDHEN, CDR2 SYDVKM, per germline. The CDR3 has 15 amino acids. Here the CDR3 DNA reads TGTGCCAGCAGTTTAGCAGGGGGCCTAGCCGGGGAGCTGTTTTTT. Protein sequence: CASSLAGGLAGELFF. Supplemented by reference TRBV28 and TRBJ2-2, the full variable domain reads DVKVTQSSRYLVKRTGEKVFLECVQDMDHENMFWYRQDPGLGLRLIYFSYDVKMKEKGDIPEGYSVSREKKERFSLILESASTNQTSMYLCASSLAGGLAGELFFGEGSRLTVL.

The V and J genes are TRBV19 and TRBJ1-1, with D unclear. V shed 6 bases and J shed 5 bases, with 19 bases lying between them. This CDR3 region has 15 residues. CDR1 and CDR2 from the germline V gene are LNHDA and SQIVND (reference sequence). In DNA, the CDR3 is TGTGCCAGTAGCGCCGGGTCGGCGGGCGAGACTGAAGCTTTCTTT. This gives the protein CASSAGSAGETEAFF.

The V gene is TRBV2, the J gene TRBJ2-7, with D unresolved. Germline lookup yields CDR1 SNHLY and CDR2 FYNNEI. The CDR3 runs to 13 residues. The V end was cut by 6 bases, the J end by 7 bases, with 16 bases between. CDR3 protein: CASSREIVGEQYF. The CDR3 region has the DNA TGTGCCAGCAGCCGAGAGATTGTCGGGGAGCAGTACTTC.

J is TRBJ1-5 and V is TRBV15, with a possible D match to TRBD1 (6 bases). CDR1 LNHNV and CDR2 YYDKDF come from the germline V gene (reference sequence). The CDR3 spans 15 residues. The V gene lost 0 bases and the J gene lost 6 bases, with 12 bases spanning the gap. The CDR3 here is CATSRESGGTQPQHF. The CDR3 bases are TGTGCCACCAGCAGAGAATCGGGGGGCACTCAGCCCCAGCATTTT.

The rearrangement links TRBV20-1 to TRBJ1-2, with 10 bases matching TRBD1. CDR3 length: 12 residues. The V and J ends lost 6 bases and 6 bases, in that order; junction bases with no gene match: 4. In germline, CDR1 is DFQATT, CDR2 SNEGSKA (reference sequence). CDR3 protein: CSARTGGNGYTF. CDR3 nucleotides: TGCAGTGCACGGACAGGGGGAAATGGCTACACCTTC.

The DNA of the CDR3 is TGCGCCAGCAGCCAAGATATCAGCGGGGATAACTATGGCTACACCTTC. It translates to CASSQDISGDNYGYTF. The chain has TRBV4-3 and TRBJ1-2, with D unclear. Trimming pared 0 bases from V and 1 base from J, leaving 12 bases between. The CDR3 is made up of 16 amino acids. Germline lookup yields CDR1 LGHNA and CDR2 YSLEER.